Below are 7 T cell receptor beta chains sequenced from a single sample in a study of response to subunit inactivated influenza vaccine (dated by TCRdb to between 2017 and 2018). Receptor libraries were prepared by RT-PCR. Sequencing used an Illumina HiSeq 2500. Clones were called with MiXCR by TCRdb after fastp trimmed the public reads at Q25, and only in-frame beta chains were retained. Duplicate CDR3 protein sequences are folded into a single record with the most common DNA and genes. Across this sample there are 530,000 or so distinct CDR3 sequences, with approximately 14% seen only once. The ten largest clonotypes hold 11% of the sample. The specimen comprised PBMCs from blood, sampled approximately 12 days after vaccination. The receptors shown here come from a man aged 50-59 years who received an inactivated influenza vaccine. Donor details come from another sample of the same person, matched by shared clones.

The genes are TRBV24-1 and TRBJ2-3; no clear D gene. V lost 6 bases to trimming and J lost 6 bases, with 12 bases between them. Germline assignment: CDR1 KGHDR and CDR2 SFDVKD. The CDR3 spans 13 residues. CDR3 protein: CATSPADRDTQYF. In DNA form, the CDR3 reads TGTGCCACCAGTCCGGCAGACCGGGATACGCAGTATTTT.

V is TRBV7-2 and J is TRBJ2-4; 8 nucleotides agree with TRBD1. V lost 0 bases, J lost 1 base, and 5 bases stayed unmatched. This CDR3 region has 17 residues. Germline lookup yields CDR1 SGHTA and CDR2 FQGNSA. The CDR3 DNA reads as TGTGCCAGCAGCTTAGCTCAGGGGGCGGGTGCCAAAAACATTCAGTACTTC. It yields the protein CASSLAQGAGAKNIQYF.

In this sample, this clonotype turned up many times. This sequence joins TRBV11-2 and TRBJ2-2, with a weak D call TRBD2 (6 bases). From germline, CDR1 is SGHAT and CDR2 FQNNGV. The ends were cut back, 0 bases at V and 7 bases at J, with 9 bases in the middle. The CDR3 has 14 amino acids. As DNA, the CDR3 is TGTGCCAGCAGCTTAGATGCGGGAATCGGGGAGCTGTTTTTT. As protein: CASSLDAGIGELFF.

The V call is TRBV9, the J call TRBJ2-7; D is unresolved. The ends were cut back, 2 bases at V and 3 bases at J, with 15 bases in the middle. The CDR3 has 15 residues. Per germline, CDR1 SGDLS and CDR2 YYNGEE. The CDR3 DNA reads TGTGCCAGCAGCGTTTCTCCTAAGGCAAGCTACGAGCAGTACTTC. Encoded protein: CASSVSPKASYEQYF.

V usage is TRBV6-2 or TRBV6-3 and J usage is TRBJ2-1; 11 bases match TRBD2. This CDR3 is built from 16 residues. The germline gives CDR1 MNHEY, CDR2 SVGEGT. The V gene end was trimmed by 6 bases and the J gene end by 4 bases; junction bases not matched to a gene: 8. CDR3 region: CASSPYLAGGYNEQFF. The CDR3 region has the DNA TGTGCCAGCAGCCCGTACCTAGCGGGGGGTTACAATGAGCAGTTCTTC.

This clonotype was seen a few times. The genes are TRBV28 and TRBJ2-4, with 7 nucleotides matching TRBD2. This CDR3 contains 17 residues. The V gene end was trimmed by 3 bases and the J gene end by 0 bases; junction bases not matched to a gene: 8. The germline CDR1 and CDR2 sequences are MDHEN and SYDVKM. The CDR3 bases are TGTGCCAGCAGTTTTCCCAGGGAGGGACTAGCCAAAAACATTCAGTACTTC. This sequence encodes CASSFPREGLAKNIQYF.

The chain joins TRBV6-2 or TRBV6-3 to TRBJ2-1, with TRBD2 identical over 8 bases. Germline CDR1 reads MNHEY; CDR2 reads SVGEGT. J lost 6 bases, V lost 5 bases, and 12 bases had no gene match. The CDR3 extends over 16 amino acids. The CDR3 region is CASSHTLAGWGNEQFF. The CDR3 DNA is TGTGCCAGCAGTCATACGTTAGCGGGATGGGGCAATGAGCAGTTCTTC.